This T cell receptor (beta chain) is from a study of blood T cells in healthy people across ages. CDR1 LGHNA and CDR2 YSLEER come from the germline V gene. The CDR3 spans 15 residues. V gave up 1 base and J gave up 0 bases, with 6 bases separating them. PCR was performed a second time for about 7 to 12 cycles using a sample-barcoded 5' primer and a J-beta primer mix. TCRdb used MiXCR to reprocess the 5' RACE reads, holding one entry per CDR3 protein. The sample has 800,000 to 950,000 distinct CDR3 sequences, about 29% seen once. Each sample yielded at least 5.5 micrograms of PBMC total RNA. This sample was shared with a second study, whose subject was T cells of mothers and their children. This second study says: None of the identified T cell clones proved to be persistent microchimeric clones.

V is TRBV4-3 and J is TRBJ1-4, with D possibly matching TRBD1 (6 bases). The receptor comes from a woman aged 40 to 49 in good health. The specimen sequenced was blood. The CDR3 sequence is CASSQGQATNEKLFF. The CDR3 coding sequence is TGCGCCAGCAGCCAAGGACAGGCAACTAATGAAAAACTGTTTTTT.